This T cell receptor (beta chain) was recorded in a study of T cell changes during pregnancy in multiple sclerosis. After removal of 3 bases from V and 7 bases from J, the junction contained 6 bases not matched to a gene. Germline loops: CDR1 SEHNR, CDR2 FQNEAQ (reference sequence). The CDR3 has 15 amino acids. Clones were read by immunoSEQ multiplex PCR, and TCRdb kept only the in-frame ones, dropping some. Found here are 93,000 or so clones, 75% to 95% of them singletons; the top ten hold around 0.93%. This clone was found a few times. The sequencing used peripheral blood, collected before pregnancy. This TCR derives from a female donor with multiple sclerosis, enrolled in a pregnancy study. V gene TRBV7-9 combines with J gene TRBJ1-4; 9 nucleotides match TRBD1. The CDR3 DNA sequence: TGTGCCAGCAGCTTTGGACAGGGGAGAGGTGAAAAACTGTTTTTT. Residues: CASSFGQGRGEKLFF.